This T cell receptor beta chain was retrieved from a study of response to subunit inactivated influenza vaccine. Whole-study results and caveats: Few new T cells, the authors suggested, are recruited by each seasonal influenza vaccination.

TCRdb fed the RT-PCR reads into MiXCR, producing one record per CDR3 protein. The sample records around 500,000 distinct CDR3 sequences, roughly 9.8% being singletons. A word on this clonotype: The target antigen is unknown.

The specimen comprised PBMCs from blood, sampled roughly 46 days after vaccination. The TCR was taken from a man aged 50 to 59 who received an inactivated influenza vaccine.

The CDR3 sequence is CSARGTGGYGYTF. CDR3 in DNA: TGCAGCGCCCGAGGGACGGGAGGCTATGGCTACACCTTC. This rearrangement joins TRBV29-1 to TRBJ1-2; D might be TRBD1 (5 bases). Germline V gene data show CDR1 as SQVTM and CDR2 as ANQGSEA. The V end was cut by 7 bases, the J end by 4 bases, with 16 bases between. This CDR3 is built from 13 residues.